These 29 T cell receptor beta chains were all obtained from the same sample, sequenced in a study of graft-versus-host responses after intestinal transplantation. Sequenced by immunoSEQ multiplex PCR; TCRdb stores in-frame clones only, minus some. The data hold under 150,000 clones, with 80% to 95% observed a single time. These receptors are not linked to any known antigen. This specimen consisted of unstimulated CD4+ T cells sorted from spleen or lymph node cells, obtained before intestinal transplant. These receptors were obtained from a human donor who received an intestinal transplant.

The gene calls are TRBV6-5 and TRBJ2-5; D may be TRBD2 (5 bases). Trimming removed 0 bases at V and 5 bases at J, with 16 bases between. The CDR3 is 16 amino acids. CDR1 is MNHEY, CDR2 SVGAGI, per germline. The CDR3 here is CASSYSRPGIGETQYF. The CDR3 nucleotides are TGTGCCAGCAGTTACTCGAGGCCGGGGATCGGGGAGACCCAGTACTTC.

This sequence joins TRBV5-1 and TRBJ1-4; TRBD1 is a possible D gene (5 bases). The CDR3 has 15 amino acids. The germline V gene encodes CDR1 SGHRS and CDR2 YFSETQ. V was clipped by 2 bases and J by 2 bases, with 10 bases between them. CDR3 DNA sequence: TGCGCCAGCAGCTTCTCACAGGCGACTAATGAAAAACTGTTTTTT. As protein: CASSFSQATNEKLFF.

Written as DNA, the CDR3 is TGTGCCATGTGGACAGGCACTGAAGCTTTCTTT. Translation gives CAMWTGTEAFF. The J gene is TRBJ1-1, the V gene TRBV10-3; the match to TRBD1 covers 7 bases. Germline CDR1 ENHRY, CDR2 SYGVKD. There are 11 residues in the CDR3. V trimming: 9 bases; J trimming: 4 bases; junction bases outside the gene matches: 2.

The chain carries TRBV9 and TRBJ1-2; no definite D call. In germline, CDR1 is SGDLS, CDR2 YYNGEE. CDR3 length: 12 residues. V lost 0 bases and J 6 bases, leaving 6 bases between the germline ends. The CDR3 nucleotides read TGTGCCAGCAGCGTAGGTCGGGATGGCTACACCTTC. Translating it yields CASSVGRDGYTF.

V and J are TRBV5-1 and TRBJ2-1, with 8 bases fitting TRBD2. This CDR3 is built from 15 residues. J lost 7 bases, V lost 1 base, and 7 bases had no gene match. Germline lookup yields CDR1 SGHRS and CDR2 YFSETQ. The DNA for the CDR3 is TGCGCCAGCAGCTTGACGGGACTAGTAATGAATGAGCAGTTCTTC. Amino acid sequence: CASSLTGLVMNEQFF.

This chain connects TRBV4-2 to TRBJ2-3; TRBD2 matches at 10 bases. The CDR3 sequence is 17 residues long. The junction had 4 bases not matched to a gene; V was cut back by 1 base and J by 0 bases. Germline loops: CDR1 LGHNA, CDR2 YNFKEQ. The CDR3 DNA follows: TGTGCCAGCAGCCAAGGGGCTAGCGGGAGTAGCACAGATACGCAGTATTTT. It yields the protein CASSQGASGSSTDTQYF.

The chain is built from TRBV9 and TRBJ1-5, with TRBD1 as a possible D gene (5 bases). This CDR3 is built from 15 residues. CDR1 and CDR2 from the germline V gene are SGDLS and YYNGEE. Trimming left V 7 bases short and J 7 bases short, with 21 bases between. CDR3 region: CASSPEVGEGQPQHF. The CDR3 DNA sequence: TGTGCCAGCTCCCCGGAGGTAGGGGAGGGACAGCCCCAGCATTTT.

V and J are TRBV5-4 and TRBJ2-1, with D perhaps TRBD2 (5 bases). CDR3 length: 12 residues. Germline V gives CDR1 SGHNT, CDR2 YYREEE (reference sequence). The V gene lost 1 base and the J gene lost 11 bases, with 10 bases spanning the gap. The CDR3 loop is CASSLLTGKQFF. The DNA of the CDR3 is TGTGCCAGCAGCTTGTTGACGGGAAAGCAGTTCTTC.

This chain connects TRBV30 to TRBJ1-1; D is uncertain. This CDR3 has 14 amino acids. V shed 4 bases and J shed 0 bases, with 12 bases lying between them. CDR1 and CDR2 from the germline V gene are GTSNPN and SVGIG (reference sequence). The CDR3 sequence is CAWKRRTLNTEAFF. The DNA of the CDR3 is TGTGCCTGGAAACGTAGGACGTTGAACACTGAAGCTTTCTTT.

This sequence joins TRBV2 and TRBJ2-2, with TRBD1 as a possible D gene (5 bases). Germline V gene data show CDR1 as SNHLY and CDR2 as FYNNEI. This CDR3 spans 11 amino acids. V was cut by 3 bases and J by 13 bases, with 9 bases left in between. DNA of the CDR3: TGTGCCAGCAGTGATAGGGGTGGGCTGTTTTTT. This encodes CASSDRGGLFF.

V gene TRBV30 combines with J gene TRBJ1-2; D possibly corresponds to TRBD1 (6 bases). Germline V CDR1 and CDR2: GTSNPN, SVGIG (reference sequence). The CDR3 sequence is 13 residues long. The germline V and J ends were trimmed by 8 bases and 4 bases, with 17 bases remaining between them. The chain's CDR3 is CAHRQVVGYGYTF. The CDR3 region has the DNA TGTGCCCATAGACAGGTTGTAGGCTATGGCTACACCTTC.

The chain combines TRBV5-1 with TRBJ1-1; perhaps TRBD1 as D (5 bases). This CDR3 contains 12 residues. The V end lost 1 base, the J end lost 6 bases, and 7 bases lay between the germline ends. Germline V gene sequence: CDR1 SGHRS, CDR2 YFSETQ. The CDR3 DNA sequence: TGCGCCAGCAGCTTGCAGGGATCTGAAGCTTTCTTT. The encoded protein is CASSLQGSEAFF.

This CDR3 reads CASSDWDRGRGGELFF. In DNA, the CDR3 is TGTGCCAGCAGCGACTGGGACAGGGGGCGAGGCGGGGAGCTGTTTTTT. V and J are TRBV7-3 and TRBJ2-2; 12 nucleotides match TRBD1. CDR1 and CDR2 from the germline V gene are SGHTA and FQGTGA. This CDR3 is built from 16 residues. V was clipped by 5 bases and J by 7 bases; unmatched bases: 8.

CDR3 region: CASSLMGDRGWETQYF. CDR3 nucleotide sequence: TGCGCCAGCAGCTTGATGGGTGACAGGGGTTGGGAGACCCAGTACTTC. The rearrangement uses TRBV5-1 and TRBJ2-5; TRBD1 matches 8 bases. Unmatched junction bases numbered 10, after V lost 1 base and J lost 5 bases. Germline loops: CDR1 SGHRS, CDR2 YFSETQ. The length of the CDR3 is 16 residues.

J is TRBJ2-7 and V is TRBV28, with D possibly matching TRBD2 (5 bases). This CDR3 contains 12 residues. From germline, CDR1 is MDHEN and CDR2 SYDVKM. V was pared by 8 bases and J by 3 bases, with 11 bases between. DNA of the CDR3: TGTGCCAGCCGGGAAAAGGGCTACGAGCAGTACTTC. Translation gives CASREKGYEQYF.

Only one count was recorded for this clone. The CDR3 DNA sequence: TGTGCCAGCAGATCCGACAGGGGGGGAGTGCAGTACTTC. Translation gives CASRSDRGGVQYF. The rearrangement links TRBV2 to TRBJ2-7; 9 positions agree with TRBD1. The CDR3 has 13 amino acids. V dropped 6 bases and J dropped 9; count of bases not matched to a gene: 9. Germline-derived CDR1 and CDR2 are SNHLY and FYNNEI.

This rearrangement joins TRBV5-4 to TRBJ2-5; D assignment may be TRBD1 or TRBD2 (6 bases each). CDR3 length equals 13 residues. V was clipped by 4 bases and J by 5 bases, with 12 bases between them. Germline lookup yields CDR1 SGHNT and CDR2 YYREEE (reference sequence). CDR3 DNA: TGTGCCAGCAGCGGCACAGGGAGGGAGACCCAGTACTTC. It yields the protein CASSGTGRETQYF.

This clone was found once. The CDR3 sequence is CAGQGTGGIEQFF. CDR3 nucleotides: TGTGCCGGCCAGGGGACAGGGGGTATTGAGCAGTTCTTC. This chain links TRBV7-9 with TRBJ2-1, with 11 positions matching TRBD1. V trimming: 11 bases; J trimming: 9 bases; junction bases outside the gene matches: 9. This CDR3 is 13 amino acids long. Looked up from germline, CDR1 is SEHNR and CDR2 is FQNEAQ (reference sequence).

This rearrangement joins TRBV28 to TRBJ1-5; 7 bases line up with TRBD1. From germline, CDR1 is MDHEN and CDR2 SYDVKM. The CDR3 runs 17 residues. Unmatched junction bases numbered 13, after V lost 5 bases and J lost 3 bases. CDR3 nucleotide sequence: TGTGCCAGCAGTACCACCCAACAGGGGTGGATCAATCAGCCCCAGCATTTT. This codes for CASSTTQQGWINQPQHF.

The chain combines TRBV18 with TRBJ2-1; possibly TRBD1 for D (5 bases). CDR1 KGHSH and CDR2 LQKENI come from the germline V gene. The CDR3 spans 16 residues. V lost 4 bases, J lost 6 bases, and 19 bases lay in between. This CDR3 is CASSLTVPRGTNEQFF. The DNA of the CDR3 is TGTGCCAGCTCACTCACCGTCCCAAGGGGAACCAATGAGCAGTTCTTC.

This clone was seen only a few times. The V gene is TRBV6-5, the J gene TRBJ1-1; possible D gene TRBD1, 5 bases. The CDR3 has 14 residues. The germline V and J ends were trimmed by 6 bases and 0 bases, with 11 bases remaining between them. Germline V gene data show CDR1 as MNHEY and CDR2 as SVGAGI. CDR3 residues: CASRPGTVNTEAFF. The CDR3 nucleotides read TGTGCCAGCAGACCCGGGACGGTGAACACTGAAGCTTTCTTT.

The chain couples TRBV7-9 to TRBJ2-1; a possible D gene is TRBD1 (6 bases). This CDR3 region has 13 residues. Trimming cost V 1 base and J 7 bases, with 8 bases left between them. Germline-derived CDR1 and CDR2 are SEHNR and FQNEAQ (reference sequence). This CDR3 is CASSLVGGNEQFF. The CDR3 DNA sequence: TGTGCCAGCAGCTTAGTAGGGGGAAATGAGCAGTTCTTC.

The chain is built from TRBV7-2 and TRBJ1-1; D is unclear. This CDR3 has 15 amino acids. Germline V gene sequence: CDR1 SGHTA, CDR2 FQGNSA. The V gene lost 1 base and the J gene lost 0 bases, with 9 bases spanning the gap. CDR3 amino acids: CASSLVSVMNTEAFF. The CDR3 DNA reads as TGTGCCAGCAGCTTAGTTTCTGTTATGAACACTGAAGCTTTCTTT.

The CDR3, as DNA: TGTGCCTGGAGGACAGGGGGCGGGCAGACCCAGTACTTC. Translated, it gives CAWRTGGGQTQYF. This chain links TRBV30 with TRBJ2-5, with TRBD1 matching 10 bases. V shed 3 bases, J shed 6 bases, and the junction held 4 bases outside the gene matches. Germline V CDR1 and CDR2: GTSNPN, SVGIG (reference sequence). The CDR3 is 13 residues long.

The genes are TRBV18 and TRBJ1-5; D might be TRBD1 (5 bases). CDR3 length: 13 residues. The V gene's germline CDR1 is KGHSH and CDR2 LQKENI. The germline V and J ends were trimmed by 3 bases and 7 bases, with 10 bases remaining between them. CDR3 protein: CASSPHWDQPQHF. The CDR3 DNA follows: TGTGCCAGCTCACCGCATTGGGACCAGCCCCAGCATTTT.

The V and J genes are TRBV2 and TRBJ1-4; D is undetermined. CDR1 is SNHLY, CDR2 FYNNEI, per germline. The CDR3 totals 16 residues. V lost 9 bases and J lost 2, with 19 bases in between. CDR3 sequence reads: CASTFTSRSTNEKLFF. CDR3 sequence (DNA): TGTGCCAGTACCTTTACCTCCCGGTCCACTAATGAAAAACTGTTTTTT.

V is TRBV18 and J is TRBJ1-2; D unresolved. Germline loops: CDR1 KGHSH, CDR2 LQKENI. V gave up 0 bases and J gave up 2 bases, with 7 bases separating them. This CDR3 comprises 14 residues. The CDR3 sequence is CASSPPGRNYGYTF. In DNA, the CDR3 is TGTGCCAGCTCACCACCAGGCAGGAACTATGGCTACACCTTC.

The rearrangement uses TRBV4-1 and TRBJ1-1; possibly TRBD1 for D (6 bases). The CDR3 contains 16 residues. Trimming took off 0 bases at V and 4 bases at J, with 15 bases between the two ends. Germline CDR1 is MGHRA and CDR2 is YSYEKL. The CDR3 loop reads CASSQDRGGAGTEAFF. The CDR3 DNA sequence: TGCGCCAGCAGCCAAGATAGGGGGGGGGCTGGCACTGAAGCTTTCTTT.

The chain couples TRBV9 to TRBJ2-7; TRBD1 aligns across 9 bases. Germline V gene sequence: CDR1 SGDLS, CDR2 YYNGEE. The J segment lost 6 bases and the V segment lost 0 bases, leaving 7 bases of the junction unmatched. The CDR3 sequence is 15 residues long. CDR3 nucleotide sequence: TGTGCCAGCAGCGTAGCCACCGGGACAGGGAGCGAGCAGTACTTC. It translates to CASSVATGTGSEQYF. The full variable domain, rest sourced from reference TRBV9 and TRBJ2-7, is DSGVTQTPKHLITATGQRVTLRCSPRSGDLSVYWYQQSLDQGLQFLIQYYNGEERAKGNILERFSAQQFPDLHSELNLSSLELGDSALYFCASSVATGTGSEQYFGPGTRLTVT.